Below are 15 T cell receptor beta chains sequenced from a single sample in a study of a mutant IDH1 vaccine in newly diagnosed glioma. The data were produced by immunoSEQ multiplex PCR, yet TCRdb's version contains in-frame clones alone and is incomplete. The sample holds around 82,000 clones; 82% are singletons and the top ten take roughly 5%. Time point: baseline, week 1 (first vaccination visit). Treatment given: pre-vaccination baseline after standard-of-care therapy. Sequencing was performed on PBMCs, taken from a glioma patient treated with radiotherapy, temozolomide or both. Source of these receptors: a man in his forties with glioma. Some clones in this sample may be carry-over from other donors' samples.

The rearrangement joins TRBV6-1 to TRBJ2-1, with 9 bases that match TRBD1. Per the germline V gene, CDR1 is MNHNS and CDR2 is SASEGT. V was clipped by 4 bases and J by 6 bases; unmatched bases: 7. The CDR3 loop spans 15 amino acids. For the CDR3, the DNA is TGTGCCAGCAGTGGGGGACAGGGTCACATCAATGAGCAGTTCTTC. Amino acids: CASSGGQGHINEQFF.

The genes are TRBV5-6 and TRBJ2-5; 16 bases are shared with TRBD2. The germline CDR1 and CDR2 sequences are SGHDT and YYEEEE. V was pared by 4 bases and J by 5 bases, with 5 bases of the junction left unmatched. There are 16 residues in the CDR3. The CDR3: CASSRGLAGGKETQYF. The CDR3, as DNA: TGTGCCAGCAGCCGGGGACTAGCGGGGGGGAAGGAGACCCAGTACTTC.

The rearrangement links TRBV5-4 to TRBJ2-7, with TRBD1 matching over 11 bases. CDR1 SGHNT and CDR2 YYREEE come from the germline V gene (reference sequence). This CDR3 contains 13 residues. J lost 4 bases, V lost 4 bases, and 1 base had no gene match. CDR3 nucleotide sequence: TGTGCCAGCAGCAGGGACAGGGGGTACGAGCAGTACTTC. Translation: CASSRDRGYEQYF.

This clone was counted only a few times. The chain is built from TRBV5-5 and TRBJ2-7, with 8 bases matching TRBD1. The CDR3 sequence is 14 residues long. With V trimmed by 4 bases and J by 1 base, 4 bases remained unmatched. Germline lookup yields CDR1 SGHKS and CDR2 YYEKEE (reference sequence). The CDR3, as DNA: TGTGCCAGCAGCGTACAGGGGGGATCCTACGAGCAGTACTTC. It codes for CASSVQGGSYEQYF.

This chain joins TRBV19 and TRBJ1-1; D gene uncertain. This CDR3 is 13 amino acids long. The V gene lost 7 bases and the J gene lost 7 bases, with 16 bases spanning the gap. CDR1 is LNHDA, CDR2 SQIVND, per germline (reference sequence). CDR3 nucleotide sequence: TGTGCCAGTACCCACCGGGGAGGAGGTGAAGCTTTCTTT. Its protein is CASTHRGGGEAFF.

The chain employs TRBV30 and TRBJ1-1; 9 positions match TRBD1. The germline V gene has CDR1 GTSNPN and CDR2 SVGIG (reference sequence). V lost 3 bases, J lost 0 bases, and 5 bases stayed unmatched. The CDR3 consists of 15 residues. The CDR3 coding sequence is TGTGCCTGGAGGGGGACAGGGCACGTGAACACTGAAGCTTTCTTT. Its translation is CAWRGTGHVNTEAFF.

The chain has TRBV6-5 and TRBJ1-6; no clear D gene. V lost 0 bases and J lost 7, with 10 bases in between. The germline CDR1 and CDR2 sequences are MNHEY and SVGAGI. The length of the CDR3 is 15 residues. CDR3 protein: CASSYSLISNSPLHF. The CDR3 coding sequence is TGTGCCAGCAGTTACTCGCTAATATCAAATTCACCCCTCCACTTT.

This clone was picked up one time. The chain carries TRBV6-1 and TRBJ1-4, with D hard to call. Trimming shortened V by 4 bases and J by 4 bases, and 7 bases separated the two germline ends. The CDR3 extends over 13 amino acids. Germline CDR1 reads MNHNS; CDR2 reads SASEGT. As DNA, the CDR3 is TGTGCCAGCAGTGGAGGAAATAATGAAAAACTGTTTTTT. Translated, it gives CASSGGNNEKLFF.

This clone was observed a handful of times. The V gene is TRBV6-1, the J gene TRBJ1-1; a possible D gene is TRBD1 (6 bases). CDR1 and CDR2 (germline): MNHNS, SASEGT. The CDR3 extends over 15 amino acids. V lost 4 bases, J lost 6 bases, and 18 bases lay in between. The CDR3 region is CASSARRGSGSEAFF. The CDR3 DNA sequence: TGTGCCAGCAGTGCCCGCAGGGGCTCAGGGTCTGAAGCTTTCTTT.

This chain joins TRBV5-1 and TRBJ2-6; no clear D. The CDR3 loop spans 17 amino acids. V was pared by 1 base and J by 1 base, with 12 bases between. Germline CDR1 is SGHRS and CDR2 is YFSETQ. The CDR3 here is CASSLLGTRSGANVLTF. Here the CDR3 DNA reads TGCGCCAGCAGCTTGCTGGGAACAAGATCTGGGGCCAACGTCCTGACTTTC.

This clone is a singleton in its sample. The V gene is TRBV7-9, the J gene TRBJ1-1, with D tentatively TRBD1 (6 bases). In germline, CDR1 is SEHNR, CDR2 FQNEAQ (reference sequence). The CDR3 covers 14 residues. V was shortened by 6 bases and J by 7 bases, with 18 bases between the two germline ends. The CDR3: CASRGIRTADEAFF. DNA for the CDR3: TGTGCCAGCAGGGGAATCAGGACAGCCGATGAAGCTTTCTTT.

CDR3 sequence: CAWISGGTYEQYF. CDR3 coding DNA: TGTGCCTGGATTTCCGGGGGAACCTACGAGCAGTACTTC. The rearrangement uses TRBV30 and TRBJ2-7, with D perhaps matching TRBD2 (6 bases). This CDR3 has 13 residues. The germline V gene encodes CDR1 GTSNPN and CDR2 SVGIG (reference sequence). The V end lost 4 bases, the J end lost 2 bases, and 12 bases lay between the germline ends. The variable domain in full, with the rest retrieved from reference TRBV30 and TRBJ2-7, is SQTIHQWPATLVQPVGSPLSLECTVEGTSNPNLYWYRQAAGRGLQLLFYSVGIGQISSEVPQNLSASRPQDRQFILSSKKLLLSDSGFYLCAWISGGTYEQYFGPGTRLTVT.

The rearrangement uses TRBV5-6 and TRBJ1-2; D gene ambiguous. V gave up 2 bases and J gave up 6 bases, with 8 bases separating them. The germline V gene has CDR1 SGHDT and CDR2 YYEEEE. The CDR3 extends over 12 amino acids. The CDR3 sequence: CASSFQGHGYTF. In DNA, the CDR3 is TGTGCCAGCAGCTTCCAAGGCCATGGCTACACCTTC.

A single count supports this clone. J is TRBJ1-1 and V is TRBV23-1; D unresolved. TRBV23-1 is reported as an ORF; its role is uncertain. Deletions cut 1 base from V and 5 bases from J, with 14 bases between. The CDR3 consists of 15 residues. CDR3 protein: CASSQWRPKRTEAFF. As DNA, the CDR3 is TGCGCCAGCAGTCAATGGAGGCCCAAAAGGACTGAAGCTTTCTTT.

A remark on this clone: Other DNA variants within this sample encode the same CDR3. The CDR3 is CASSEDRSYGYTF. DNA of the CDR3: TGTGCCAGCAGTGAGGACAGGTCCTATGGCTACACCTTC. The rearrangement uses TRBV2 and TRBJ1-2; 7 nucleotides match TRBD1. The CDR3 has 13 residues. Germline CDR1 and CDR2: SNHLY and FYNNEI. With V trimmed by 3 bases and J by 4 bases, 2 bases remained unmatched.